These 14 T cell receptor beta chains were sequenced from one sample in a study of OX40 agonist ivuxolimab in advanced cancers. The assay was immunoSEQ multiplex PCR, and TCRdb's table has in-frame clones only and misses some. The sample records approximately 64,000 clones, 75% to 85% being singletons. The source was CD4+ or CD8+ T cells sorted from blood, collected in a trial of the OX40 agonist ivuxolimab. The receptors were gathered from an adult with an advanced solid tumor such as melanoma, head and neck, liver or kidney cancer.

The V gene is TRBV2, the J gene TRBJ2-7, with TRBD2 as a possible D gene (7 bases). CDR1 is SNHLY and CDR2 is FYNNEI in the germline V gene. V was shortened by 6 bases and J by 1 base, with 19 bases between the two germline ends. There are 16 residues in the CDR3. CDR3 DNA sequence: TGTGCCAGCAGGGGGAGTAGGGGGGGCCCGTCCTACGAGCAGTACTTC. Translated: CASRGSRGGPSYEQYF.

This clone is termed medium-sized. The chain carries TRBV6-5 and TRBJ1-1; D uncertain. The CDR3 runs 12 residues. Trimming removed 5 bases from V and 4 bases from J, with 8 bases in between. CDR1 MNHEY and CDR2 SVGAGI come from the germline V gene. Written as DNA, the CDR3 is TGTGCCAGCAGTCTGCGGGGCACTGAAGCTTTCTTT. Translation gives CASSLRGTEAFF.

The chain links TRBV19 to TRBJ1-2; 7 bases are a match to TRBD1. Germline V lookup: CDR1 LNHDA, CDR2 SQIVND (reference sequence). V lost 1 base to trimming and J lost 4 bases; unmatched junction nucleotides: 0. The CDR3 contains 13 residues. CDR3 amino acids: CASSIAGGYGYTF. In nucleotides, the CDR3 is TGTGCCAGTAGTATAGCAGGGGGCTATGGCTACACCTTC.

The chain uses TRBV7-3 and TRBJ2-1; 13 bases map to TRBD2. Germline V gene sequence: CDR1 SGHTA, CDR2 FQGTGA. The junction had 9 bases not matched to a gene; V was cut back by 5 bases and J by 11 bases. The CDR3 consists of 15 residues. The CDR3 loop reads CASSPRLAGGDQQFF. CDR3 nucleotides: TGTGCCAGCAGCCCGCGACTAGCGGGGGGCGACCAGCAGTTCTTC. The full variable domain, completed using reference TRBV7-3 and TRBJ2-1, is GAGVSQTPSNKVTEKGKYVELRCDPISGHTALYWYRQSLGQGPEFLIYFQGTGAADDSGLPNDRFFAVRPEGSVSTLKIQRTERGDSAVYLCASSPRLAGGDQQFFGPGTRLTVL.

The chain recombines TRBV10-2 with TRBJ2-7; 9 bases map to TRBD1. The CDR3 loop spans 16 amino acids. Unmatched junction bases numbered 8, after V lost 2 bases and J lost 3 bases. Germline V gene data show CDR1 as WSHSY and CDR2 as SAAADI. CDR3 sequence: CASSEPMWTGVYEQYF. The DNA of the CDR3 is TGCGCCAGCAGTGAGCCTATGTGGACAGGGGTCTACGAGCAGTACTTC.

This clone was found once. V gene TRBV5-1 combines with J gene TRBJ2-2; 7 nucleotides align to TRBD1. The CDR3 length is 14 residues. Germline-derived CDR1 and CDR2 are SGHRS and YFSETQ. Germline trimming cut 4 bases from V and 4 bases from J; bases unmatched to any gene: 4. CDR3 sequence: CASSDQGVTGELFF. As DNA, the CDR3 is TGCGCCAGCAGCGATCAGGGGGTCACCGGGGAGCTGTTTTTT.

The chain couples TRBV19 to TRBJ2-7, with 8 nucleotides matching TRBD2. V trimming: 4 bases; J trimming: 2 bases; junction bases outside the gene matches: 4. Germline loops: CDR1 LNHDA, CDR2 SQIVND (reference sequence). CDR3 length equals 14 residues. The CDR3 region has the DNA TGTGCCAGTAGTAAGGACGGGAGGGCCTACGAGCAGTACTTC. This codes for CASSKDGRAYEQYF.

The rearrangement uses TRBV7-9 and TRBJ1-2; 9 nucleotides line up with TRBD1. This CDR3 is built from 14 residues. The V gene end was trimmed by 5 bases and the J gene end by 8 bases; junction bases not matched to a gene: 9. Germline-derived CDR1 and CDR2 are SEHNR and FQNEAQ (reference sequence). CDR3 sequence (DNA): TGTGCCAGCAGCCGGACCGGGACAGGGTCCGGCTACACCTTC. It translates to CASSRTGTGSGYTF.

This CDR3 is CASSFWDREQEQYF. The CDR3 bases are TGTGCCAGCAGCTTTTGGGACCGCGAACAGGAGCAGTACTTC. The gene calls are TRBV5-4 and TRBJ2-7; either TRBD1 or TRBD2 may fit D (5 bases each). Per the germline V gene, CDR1 is SGHNT and CDR2 is YYREEE (reference sequence). The germline V and J ends were trimmed by 2 bases and 7 bases, with 16 bases remaining between them. This CDR3 is built from 14 residues.

The genes are TRBV28 and TRBJ1-6; maybe TRBD1 (5 bases). V lost 4 bases and J lost 3, with 16 bases in between. The V gene's germline CDR1 is MDHEN and CDR2 SYDVKM. The CDR3 consists of 17 residues. The CDR3 here is CASSYNPGLYYNSPLHF. CDR3 DNA: TGTGCCAGCAGTTACAACCCGGGGCTTTACTATAATTCACCCCTCCACTTT.

This clone occurred a few times. The V and J genes are TRBV19 and TRBJ1-5, with a weak D call TRBD1 (6 bases). With 6 bases removed from V and 7 bases from J, the gap between germline ends came to 22 bases. The germline CDR1 and CDR2 sequences are LNHDA and SQIVND (reference sequence). CDR3 length: 16 amino acids. The CDR3 here is CASRLSQGTQGQPQHF. CDR3 nucleotides: TGTGCCAGTAGGCTTTCCCAGGGCACCCAGGGGCAGCCCCAGCATTTT.

This chain links TRBV7-3 with TRBJ2-3, with D possibly TRBD1 on 5 matching bases. Germline-derived CDR1 and CDR2 are SGHTA and FQGTGA. This CDR3 spans 12 amino acids. Trimming left V 4 bases short and J 6 bases short, with 8 bases between. The CDR3 DNA is TGTGCCAGCAGCTCAGCAGGGGATACGCAGTATTTT. Translation: CASSSAGDTQYF.

The rearrangement joins TRBV9 to TRBJ2-3; TRBD1 is a possible D gene (5 bases). This CDR3 comprises 14 residues. Per germline, CDR1 SGDLS and CDR2 YYNGEE. V gave up 4 bases and J gave up 7 bases, with 16 bases separating them. The CDR3 sequence: CASSPTARSNTQYF. CDR3 DNA: TGTGCCAGCAGCCCGACAGCGCGATCAAATACGCAGTATTTT.

This chain links TRBV5-6 with TRBJ2-5; 12 nucleotides agree with TRBD2. Germline values: CDR1 SGHDT, CDR2 YYEEEE. There are 16 residues in the CDR3. The V segment lost 4 bases and the J segment 4 bases; nucleotides outside the gene matches: 8. CDR3 sequence reads: CASSGRLAGEIETQYF. In DNA form, the CDR3 reads TGTGCCAGCAGCGGGCGACTAGCGGGGGAGATAGAGACCCAGTACTTC.